This TCR beta chain originates from a study of T-cell memory formation after mild COVID-19. Study-level points and caveats: Balance between CD4 and CD8 was seen in clones contracting day 15 to 85, and a CD4+ lean was seen in later expanders.

V gave up 5 bases and J gave up 5 bases; unmatched junction bases: 7. Germline CDR1 and CDR2: SGHKS and YYEKEE (reference sequence). The CDR3 is 14 residues long. TCRdb passed the 5' RACE reads through MiXCR, listing each CDR3 protein once. This sample has 95,000 to 120,000 distinct CDR3 sequences, with 22% found just once. About this clonotype itself: Its specificity is not known.

This receptor was identified in a man aged 18 to 30 who had mild COVID-19 (a few samples of this study predate the infection). Cell type and time point are not known. The sequenced material came from PBMCs or a T cell subset sorted from them (not recorded which). The chain has TRBV5-5 and TRBJ2-7, with 10 bases identical to TRBD1. The CDR3 is CASSPGQGFDEQYF. In DNA form, the CDR3 reads TGTGCCAGCAGTCCGGGACAGGGGTTCGACGAGCAGTACTTC. Full variable domain (rest looked up from reference TRBV5-5 and TRBJ2-7): DAGVTQSPTHLIKTRGQQVTLRCSPISGHKSVSWYQQVLGQGPQFIFQYYEKEERGRGNFPDRFSARQFPNYSSELNVNALLLGDSALYLCASSPGQGFDEQYFGPGTRLTVT.